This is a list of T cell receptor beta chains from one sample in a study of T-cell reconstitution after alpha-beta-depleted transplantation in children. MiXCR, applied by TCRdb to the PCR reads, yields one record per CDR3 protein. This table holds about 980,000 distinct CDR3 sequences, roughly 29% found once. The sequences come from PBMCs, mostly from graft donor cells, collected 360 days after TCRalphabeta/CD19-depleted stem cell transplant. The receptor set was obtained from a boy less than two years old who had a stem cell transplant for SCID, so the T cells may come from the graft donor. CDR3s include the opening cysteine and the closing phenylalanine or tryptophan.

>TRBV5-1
CASSLATGGTEAFF
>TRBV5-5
CASSTQGALAYEQYF
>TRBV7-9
CASSTGAATLEETQYF
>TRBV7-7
CASSSGTGLGQFF
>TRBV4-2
CASSQGSHATSTDTQYF
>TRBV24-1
CATSDLGREYGYTF
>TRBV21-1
CASSKSSVVSPLHF
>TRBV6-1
CASSPRMGGGENIQYF
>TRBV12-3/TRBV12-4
CASNRGGADTQYF
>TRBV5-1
CASSLEAGGADTQYF
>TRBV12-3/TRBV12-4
CASSLRGKSTDTQYF
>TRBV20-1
CSAQADRAGNTIYF
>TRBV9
CASSPGPVSGNTIYF
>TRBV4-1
CASSQDRSGGAFGSYNEQFF
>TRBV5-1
CASSLEGTFFDGYTF
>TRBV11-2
CASSLYRGGGELFF
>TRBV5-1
CASSSGTGIFRNTEAFF
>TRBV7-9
CASSFGHSYEQYF
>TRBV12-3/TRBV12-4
CASNPDRVSTEAFF
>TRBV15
CATSRDPLTTGELFF
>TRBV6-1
CASSEISVVWGQESEQYF
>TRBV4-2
CASSQVAGGFFYEQYF
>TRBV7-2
CASSFDGANGNTTYF
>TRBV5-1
CASSFVGDKAGELFF
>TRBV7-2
CASSFGSGVSTDTQYF
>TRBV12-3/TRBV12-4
CASRDTGGPNEQFF
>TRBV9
CASSAPRGGGDGYTF
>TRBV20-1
CSARDQPGRSGANVLTF
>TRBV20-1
CSAIKYRGEGQYF
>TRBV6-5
CASSYRALAGGNTGELFF
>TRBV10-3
CAISLKGTGPNTEAFF
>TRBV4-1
CASSQGVRGYTF
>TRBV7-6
CASSDGTGLLTTDTQYF
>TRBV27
CASSWSGHNEQFF
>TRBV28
CASSFSIDGLYNEQFF
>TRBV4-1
CASSQGGYTEAFF
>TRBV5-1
CASSLALGMATEAFF
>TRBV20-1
CSARALAGANNEQFF
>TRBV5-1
CASSLALGQPTGELFF
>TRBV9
CASSGGPTTNEKLFF
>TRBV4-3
CASSQDLGDSVNEQYF
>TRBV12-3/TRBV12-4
CASSLTGGPGDEQFF
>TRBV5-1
CASSLARTRGGGFEQFF
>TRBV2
CASSESGGPSSYEQYF
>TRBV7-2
CASSLGLHNEQFF
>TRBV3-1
CASSRGILAGGQETQYF
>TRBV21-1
CASSKARTTKNNEQFF